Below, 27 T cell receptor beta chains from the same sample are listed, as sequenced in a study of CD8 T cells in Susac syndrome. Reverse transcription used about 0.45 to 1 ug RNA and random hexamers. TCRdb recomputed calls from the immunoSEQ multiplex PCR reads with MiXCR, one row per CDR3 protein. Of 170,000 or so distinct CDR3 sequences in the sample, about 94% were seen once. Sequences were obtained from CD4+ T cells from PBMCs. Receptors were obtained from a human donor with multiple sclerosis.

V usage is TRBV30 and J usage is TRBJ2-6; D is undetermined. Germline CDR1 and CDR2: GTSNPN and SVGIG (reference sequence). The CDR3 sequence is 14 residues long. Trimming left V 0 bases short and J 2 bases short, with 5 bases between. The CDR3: CAWSVSAGANVLTF. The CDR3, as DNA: TGTGCCTGGAGTGTATCGGCTGGGGCCAACGTCCTGACTTTC.

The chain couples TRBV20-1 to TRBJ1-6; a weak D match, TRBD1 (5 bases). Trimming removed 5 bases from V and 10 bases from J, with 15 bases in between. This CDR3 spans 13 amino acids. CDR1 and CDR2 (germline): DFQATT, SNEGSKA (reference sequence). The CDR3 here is CSAGEWDGSPLHF. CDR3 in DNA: TGCAGTGCTGGGGAGTGGGACGGGTCACCCCTCCACTTT.

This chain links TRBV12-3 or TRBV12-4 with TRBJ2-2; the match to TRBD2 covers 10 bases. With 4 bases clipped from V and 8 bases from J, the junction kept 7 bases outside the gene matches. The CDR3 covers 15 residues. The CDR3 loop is CASSSLLAGMGELFF. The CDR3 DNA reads TGTGCCAGCAGTTCCCTACTAGCGGGAATGGGGGAGCTGTTTTTT.

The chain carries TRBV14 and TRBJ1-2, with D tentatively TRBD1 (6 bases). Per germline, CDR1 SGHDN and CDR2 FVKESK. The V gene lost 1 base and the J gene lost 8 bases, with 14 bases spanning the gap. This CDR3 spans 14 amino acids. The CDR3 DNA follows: TGTGCCAGCAGCCAAGTACAGGGAGCACGGGGCTACACCTTC. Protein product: CASSQVQGARGYTF.

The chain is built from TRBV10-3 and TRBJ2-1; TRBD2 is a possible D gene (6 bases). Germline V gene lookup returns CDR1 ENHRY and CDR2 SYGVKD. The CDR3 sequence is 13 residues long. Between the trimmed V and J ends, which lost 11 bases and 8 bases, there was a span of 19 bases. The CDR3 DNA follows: TGTGCCTCCAATGGGGACTTTTTGGATGAGCAGTTCTTC. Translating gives CASNGDFLDEQFF.

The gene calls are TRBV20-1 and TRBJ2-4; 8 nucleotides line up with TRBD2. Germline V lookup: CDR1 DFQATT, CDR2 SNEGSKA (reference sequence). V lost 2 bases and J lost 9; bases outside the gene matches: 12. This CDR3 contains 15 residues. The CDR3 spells CSARSSGGGAGIQYF. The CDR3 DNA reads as TGCAGTGCTAGATCCTCCGGGGGGGGCGCTGGCATTCAGTACTTC.

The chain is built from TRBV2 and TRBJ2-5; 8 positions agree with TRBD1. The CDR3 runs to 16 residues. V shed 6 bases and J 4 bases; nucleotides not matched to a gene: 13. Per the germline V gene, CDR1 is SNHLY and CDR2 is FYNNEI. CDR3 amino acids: CASSGRQGAGRETQYF. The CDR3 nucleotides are TGTGCCAGCAGCGGACGTCAGGGGGCCGGCCGAGAGACCCAGTACTTC.

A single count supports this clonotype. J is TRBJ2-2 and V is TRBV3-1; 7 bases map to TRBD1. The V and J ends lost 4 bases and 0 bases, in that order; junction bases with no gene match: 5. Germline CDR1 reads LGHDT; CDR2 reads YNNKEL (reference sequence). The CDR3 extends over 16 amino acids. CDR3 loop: CASSRRQGTNTGELFF. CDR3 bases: TGTGCCAGCAGCCGACGACAGGGAACGAACACCGGGGAGCTGTTTTTT.

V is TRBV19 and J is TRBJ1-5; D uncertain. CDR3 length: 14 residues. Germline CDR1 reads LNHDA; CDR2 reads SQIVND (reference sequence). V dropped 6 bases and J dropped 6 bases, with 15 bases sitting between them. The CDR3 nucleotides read TGTGCCAGTAGGGTGCTGGGTGAGAGTCAGCCCCAGCATTTT. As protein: CASRVLGESQPQHF.

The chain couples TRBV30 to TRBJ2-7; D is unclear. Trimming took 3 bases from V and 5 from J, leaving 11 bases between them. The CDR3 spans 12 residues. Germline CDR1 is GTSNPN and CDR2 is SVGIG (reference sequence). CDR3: CAWSRQVNEQYF. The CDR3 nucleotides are TGTGCCTGGAGCCGGCAGGTTAACGAGCAGTACTTC.

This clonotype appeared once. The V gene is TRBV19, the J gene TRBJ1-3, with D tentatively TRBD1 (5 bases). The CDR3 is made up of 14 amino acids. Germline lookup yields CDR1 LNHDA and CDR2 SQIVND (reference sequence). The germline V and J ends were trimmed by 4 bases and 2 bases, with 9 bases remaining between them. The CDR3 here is CASSTQGTGNTIYF. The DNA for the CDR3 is TGTGCCAGTAGTACTCAGGGTACTGGAAACACCATATATTTT.

CDR3 in DNA: TGTGCCAGCAGCTTGAGCACGAGCTCCTATAATTCACCCCTCCACTTT. Encoded protein: CASSLSTSSYNSPLHF. The chain combines TRBV7-2 with TRBJ1-6; D is ambiguous. The V end was cut by 3 bases, the J end by 0 bases, with 9 bases between. CDR3 length: 16 amino acids. Looked up from germline, CDR1 is SGHTA and CDR2 is FQGNSA. Together with reference TRBV7-2 and TRBJ1-6, the CDR3 gives the full variable domain: GAGVSQSPSNKVTEKGKDVELRCDPISGHTALYWYRQSLGQGLEFLIYFQGNSAPDKSGLPSDRFSAERTGGSVSTLTIQRTQQEDSAVYLCASSLSTSSYNSPLHFGNGTRLTVT.

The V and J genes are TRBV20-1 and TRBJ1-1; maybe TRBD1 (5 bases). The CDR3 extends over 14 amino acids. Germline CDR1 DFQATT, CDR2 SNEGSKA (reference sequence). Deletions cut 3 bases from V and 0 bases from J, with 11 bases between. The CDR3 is CSARGQTVNTEAFF. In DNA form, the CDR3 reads TGCAGTGCTAGGGGGCAGACAGTGAACACTGAAGCTTTCTTT.

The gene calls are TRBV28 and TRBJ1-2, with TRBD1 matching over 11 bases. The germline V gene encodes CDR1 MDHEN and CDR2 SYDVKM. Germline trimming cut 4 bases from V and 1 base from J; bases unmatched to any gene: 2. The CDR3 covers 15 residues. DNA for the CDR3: TGTGCCAGCAGTTGGACAGGGGGCATTAACTATGGCTACACCTTC. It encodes CASSWTGGINYGYTF.

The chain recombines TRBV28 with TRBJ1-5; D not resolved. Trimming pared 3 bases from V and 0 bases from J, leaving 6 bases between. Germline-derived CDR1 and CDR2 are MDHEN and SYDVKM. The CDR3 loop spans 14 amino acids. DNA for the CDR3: TGTGCCAGCAGTTTTTACGGTAGCAATCAGCCCCAGCATTTT. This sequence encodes CASSFYGSNQPQHF.

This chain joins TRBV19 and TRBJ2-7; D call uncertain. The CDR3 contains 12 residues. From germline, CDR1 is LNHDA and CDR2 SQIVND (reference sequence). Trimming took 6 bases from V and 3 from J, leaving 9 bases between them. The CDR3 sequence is CASSSVGYEQYF. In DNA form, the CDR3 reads TGTGCCAGTAGCTCTGTTGGCTACGAGCAGTACTTC.

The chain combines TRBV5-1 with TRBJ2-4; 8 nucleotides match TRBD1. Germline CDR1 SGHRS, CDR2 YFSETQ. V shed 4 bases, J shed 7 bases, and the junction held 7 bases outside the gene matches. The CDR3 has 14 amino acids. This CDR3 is CASSQAGGANIQYF. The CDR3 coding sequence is TGCGCCAGCAGCCAAGCAGGGGGCGCGAACATTCAGTACTTC.

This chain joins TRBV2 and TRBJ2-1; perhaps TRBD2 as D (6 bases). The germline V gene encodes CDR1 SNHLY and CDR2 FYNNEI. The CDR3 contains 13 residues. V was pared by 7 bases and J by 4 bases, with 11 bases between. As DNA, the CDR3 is TGTGCCAGCATCCCGGGGGAGTACAATGAGCAGTTCTTC. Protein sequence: CASIPGEYNEQFF.

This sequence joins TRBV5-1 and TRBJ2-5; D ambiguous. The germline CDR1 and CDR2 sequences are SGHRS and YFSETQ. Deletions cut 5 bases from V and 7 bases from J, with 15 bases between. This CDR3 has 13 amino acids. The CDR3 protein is CASRETPEGTQYF. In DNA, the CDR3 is TGCGCCAGCAGGGAGACTCCCGAAGGGACCCAGTACTTC.

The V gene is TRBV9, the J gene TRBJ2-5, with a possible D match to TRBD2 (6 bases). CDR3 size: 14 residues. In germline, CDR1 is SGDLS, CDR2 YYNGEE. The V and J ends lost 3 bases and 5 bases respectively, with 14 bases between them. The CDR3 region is CASSGGTIRETQYF. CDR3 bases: TGTGCCAGCAGCGGCGGGACGATAAGGGAGACCCAGTACTTC.

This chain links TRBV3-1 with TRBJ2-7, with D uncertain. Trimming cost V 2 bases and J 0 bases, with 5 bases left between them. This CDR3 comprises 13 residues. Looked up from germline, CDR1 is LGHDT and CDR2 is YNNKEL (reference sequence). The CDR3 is CASSQLSSYEQYF. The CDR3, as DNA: TGTGCCAGCAGCCAACTCAGCTCCTACGAGCAGTACTTC.

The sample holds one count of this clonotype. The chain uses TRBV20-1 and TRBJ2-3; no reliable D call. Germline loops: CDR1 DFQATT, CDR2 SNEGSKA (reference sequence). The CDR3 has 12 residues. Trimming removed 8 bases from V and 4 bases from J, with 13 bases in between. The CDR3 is CSPRVRADTQYF. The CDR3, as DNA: TGCAGTCCCCGGGTCCGCGCAGATACGCAGTATTTT.

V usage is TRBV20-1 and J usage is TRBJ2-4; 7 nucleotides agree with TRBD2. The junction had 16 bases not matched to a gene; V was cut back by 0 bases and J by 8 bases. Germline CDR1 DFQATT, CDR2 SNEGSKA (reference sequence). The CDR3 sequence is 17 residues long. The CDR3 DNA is TGCAGTGCTAGAGATCTGGTGAAGCGGGAAACGAGAGACATTCAGTACTTC. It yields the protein CSARDLVKRETRDIQYF.

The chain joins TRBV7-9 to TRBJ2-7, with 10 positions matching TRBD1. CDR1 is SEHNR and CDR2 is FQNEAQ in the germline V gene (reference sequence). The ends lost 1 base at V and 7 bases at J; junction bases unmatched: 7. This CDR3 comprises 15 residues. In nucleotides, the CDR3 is TGTGCCAGCAGCTTAGGGGGACAGGGGTTTGGGGAGCAGTACTTC. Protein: CASSLGGQGFGEQYF.

CDR3 in amino acids: CASGPDSYTDTQYF. The CDR3 nucleotides are TGTGCTAGTGGTCCCGATTCCTACACAGATACGCAGTATTTT. This rearrangement joins TRBV12-5 to TRBJ2-3, with no clear D. Trimming took off 5 bases at V and 2 bases at J, with 11 bases between the two ends. CDR1 is LGHNT and CDR2 is FRNRAP in the germline V gene. The CDR3 loop spans 14 amino acids.

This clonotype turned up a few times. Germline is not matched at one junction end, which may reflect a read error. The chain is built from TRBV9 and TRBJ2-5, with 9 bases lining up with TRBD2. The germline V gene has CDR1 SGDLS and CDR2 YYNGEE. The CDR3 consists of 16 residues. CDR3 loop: CASSVGAGGRGETQYF. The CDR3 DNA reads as TGTGCCAGCAGTGTAGGAGCGGGAGGCCGGGGGGAGACCCAGTACTTC.

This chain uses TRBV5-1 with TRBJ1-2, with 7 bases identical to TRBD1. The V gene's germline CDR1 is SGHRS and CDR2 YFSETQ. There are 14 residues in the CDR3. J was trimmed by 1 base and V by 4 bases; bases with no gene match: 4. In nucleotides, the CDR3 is TGCGCCAGCAGCACTACAGGGGATAACTATGGCTACACCTTC. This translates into CASSTTGDNYGYTF.